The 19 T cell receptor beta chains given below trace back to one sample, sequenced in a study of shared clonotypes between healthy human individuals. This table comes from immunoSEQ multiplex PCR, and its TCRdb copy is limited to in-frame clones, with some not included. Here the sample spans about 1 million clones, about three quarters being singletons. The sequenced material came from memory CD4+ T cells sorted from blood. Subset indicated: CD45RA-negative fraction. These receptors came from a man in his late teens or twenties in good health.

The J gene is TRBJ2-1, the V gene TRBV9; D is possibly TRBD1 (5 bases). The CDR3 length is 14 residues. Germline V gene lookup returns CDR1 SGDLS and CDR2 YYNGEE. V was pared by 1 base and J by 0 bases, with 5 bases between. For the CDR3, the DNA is TGTGCCAGCAGCGTACAGGGCTCCTACAATGAGCAGTTCTTC. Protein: CASSVQGSYNEQFF. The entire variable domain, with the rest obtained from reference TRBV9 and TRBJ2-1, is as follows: DSGVTQTPKHLITATGQRVTLRCSPRSGDLSVYWYQQSLDQGLQFLIQYYNGEERAKGNILERFSAQQFPDLHSELNLSSLELGDSALYFCASSVQGSYNEQFFGPGTRLTVL.

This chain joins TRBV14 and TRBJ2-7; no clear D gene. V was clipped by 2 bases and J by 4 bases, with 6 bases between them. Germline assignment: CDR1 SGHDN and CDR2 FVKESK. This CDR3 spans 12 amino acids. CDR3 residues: CASSQSRYEQYF. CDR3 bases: TGTGCCAGCAGCCAAAGCCGGTACGAGCAGTACTTC. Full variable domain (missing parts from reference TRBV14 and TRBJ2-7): EAGVTQFPSHSVIEKGQTVTLRCDPISGHDNLYWYRRVMGKEIKFLLHFVKESKQDESGMPNNRFLAERTGGTYSTLKVQPAELEDSGVYFCASSQSRYEQYFGPGTRLTVT.

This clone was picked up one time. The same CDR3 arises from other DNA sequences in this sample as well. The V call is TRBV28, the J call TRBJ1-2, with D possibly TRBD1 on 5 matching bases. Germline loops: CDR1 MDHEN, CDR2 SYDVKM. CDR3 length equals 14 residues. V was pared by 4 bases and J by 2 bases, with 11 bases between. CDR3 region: CASSSGTGNYGYTF. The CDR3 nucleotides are TGTGCCAGCAGTTCCGGGACGGGGAACTATGGCTACACCTTC.

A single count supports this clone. The CDR3 region has the DNA TGTGCCAGCAGTCCCTCTAACAGCGGGGCCTCCAAAAACATTCAGTACTTC. It is translated as CASSPSNSGASKNIQYF. The V and J genes are TRBV2 and TRBJ2-4, with 7 nucleotides matching TRBD2. V was clipped by 5 bases and J by 2 bases; unmatched bases: 12. Germline V gene sequence: CDR1 SNHLY, CDR2 FYNNEI. The CDR3 spans 17 residues.

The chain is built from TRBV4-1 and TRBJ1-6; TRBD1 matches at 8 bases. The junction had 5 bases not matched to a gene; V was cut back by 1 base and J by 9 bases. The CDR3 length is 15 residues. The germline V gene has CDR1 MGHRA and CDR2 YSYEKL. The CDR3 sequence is CASSQATDRVSPLHF. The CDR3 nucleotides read TGCGCCAGCAGCCAAGCGACGGACAGGGTTTCACCCCTCCACTTT.

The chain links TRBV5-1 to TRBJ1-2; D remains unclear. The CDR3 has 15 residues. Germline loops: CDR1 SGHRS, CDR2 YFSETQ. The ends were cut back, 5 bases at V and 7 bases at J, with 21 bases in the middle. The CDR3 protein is CASRPTSGAPGGYTF. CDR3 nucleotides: TGCGCCAGCAGACCAACCTCAGGTGCCCCTGGTGGCTACACCTTC.

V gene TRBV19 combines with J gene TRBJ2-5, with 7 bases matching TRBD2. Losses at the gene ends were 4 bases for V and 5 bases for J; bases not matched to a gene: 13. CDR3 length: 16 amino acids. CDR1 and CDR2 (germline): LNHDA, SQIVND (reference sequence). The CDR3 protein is CASSRGGFTGRETQYF. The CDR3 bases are TGTGCCAGTAGTAGGGGGGGGTTTACCGGGAGGGAGACCCAGTACTTC.

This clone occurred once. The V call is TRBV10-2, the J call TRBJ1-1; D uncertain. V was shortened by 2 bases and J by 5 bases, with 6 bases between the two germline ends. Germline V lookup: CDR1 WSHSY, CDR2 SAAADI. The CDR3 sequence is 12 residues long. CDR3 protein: CASSEGATEAFF. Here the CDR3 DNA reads TGCGCCAGCAGTGAGGGAGCAACTGAAGCTTTCTTT.

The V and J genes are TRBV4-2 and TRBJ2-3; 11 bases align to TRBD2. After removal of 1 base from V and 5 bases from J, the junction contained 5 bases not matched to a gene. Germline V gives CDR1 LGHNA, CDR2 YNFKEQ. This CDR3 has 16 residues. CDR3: CASSQVSGGAGDTQYF. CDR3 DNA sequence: TGTGCCAGCAGCCAAGTTAGCGGGGGGGCCGGAGATACGCAGTATTTT.

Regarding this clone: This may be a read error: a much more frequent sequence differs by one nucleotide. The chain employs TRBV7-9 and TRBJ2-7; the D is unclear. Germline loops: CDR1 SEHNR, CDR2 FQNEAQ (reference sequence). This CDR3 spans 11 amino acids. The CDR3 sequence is CASSPSHEQYF. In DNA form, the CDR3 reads TGTGCCAGCAGCCCCTCCCACGAGCAGTACTTC.

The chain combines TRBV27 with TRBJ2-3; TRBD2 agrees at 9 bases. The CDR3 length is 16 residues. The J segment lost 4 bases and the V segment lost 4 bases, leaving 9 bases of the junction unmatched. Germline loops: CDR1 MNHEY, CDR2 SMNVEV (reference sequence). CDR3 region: CASSYGAGGGPDTQYF. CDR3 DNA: TGTGCCAGCAGTTACGGAGCGGGGGGCGGGCCAGATACGCAGTATTTT.

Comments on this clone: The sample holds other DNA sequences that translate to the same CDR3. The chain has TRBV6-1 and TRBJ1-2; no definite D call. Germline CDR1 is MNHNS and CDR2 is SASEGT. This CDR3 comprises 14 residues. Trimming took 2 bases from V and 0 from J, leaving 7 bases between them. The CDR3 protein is CASSENSANYGYTF. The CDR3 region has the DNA TGTGCCAGCAGTGAAAACTCAGCTAACTATGGCTACACCTTC.

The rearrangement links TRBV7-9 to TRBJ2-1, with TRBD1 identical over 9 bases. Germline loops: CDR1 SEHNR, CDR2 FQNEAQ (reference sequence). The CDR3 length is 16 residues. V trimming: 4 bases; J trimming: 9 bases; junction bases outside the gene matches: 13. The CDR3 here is CASSSAGTGPTGEQFF. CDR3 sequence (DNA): TGTGCCAGCAGCTCGGCCGGGACAGGGCCTACGGGTGAGCAGTTCTTC.

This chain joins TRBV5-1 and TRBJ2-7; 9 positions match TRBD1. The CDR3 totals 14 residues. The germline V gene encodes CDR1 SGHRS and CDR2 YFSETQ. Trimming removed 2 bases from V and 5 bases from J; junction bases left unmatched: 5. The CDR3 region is CASSFRDRANEQYF. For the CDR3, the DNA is TGCGCCAGCAGCTTTCGGGACAGGGCCAACGAGCAGTACTTC.

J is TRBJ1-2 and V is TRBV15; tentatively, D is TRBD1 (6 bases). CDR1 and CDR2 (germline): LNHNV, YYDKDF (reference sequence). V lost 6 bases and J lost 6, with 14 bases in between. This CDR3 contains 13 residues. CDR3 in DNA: TGTGCCACCAGAAGGGACATAGCCCATGGCTACACCTTC. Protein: CATRRDIAHGYTF.

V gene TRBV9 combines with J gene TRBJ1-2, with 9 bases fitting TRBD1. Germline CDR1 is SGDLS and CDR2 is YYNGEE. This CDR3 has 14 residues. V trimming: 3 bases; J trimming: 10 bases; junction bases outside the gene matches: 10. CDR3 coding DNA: TGTGCCAGCAGCGACGCCGGGACAGGGAGCGTCTACACCTTC. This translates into CASSDAGTGSVYTF.

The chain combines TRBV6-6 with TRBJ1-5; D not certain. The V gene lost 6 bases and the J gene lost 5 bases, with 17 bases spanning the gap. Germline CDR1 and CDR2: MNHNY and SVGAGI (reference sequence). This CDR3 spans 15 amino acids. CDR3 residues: CASREDSPPYQPQHF. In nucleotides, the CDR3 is TGTGCCAGCAGGGAAGATAGCCCCCCTTATCAGCCCCAGCATTTT.

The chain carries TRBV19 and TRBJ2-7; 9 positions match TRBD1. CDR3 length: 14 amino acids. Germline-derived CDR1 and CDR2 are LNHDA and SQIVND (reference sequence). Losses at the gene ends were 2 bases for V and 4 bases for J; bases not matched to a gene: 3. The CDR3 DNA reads TGTGCCAGTAGTATATCGGACAGGGGATACGAGCAGTACTTC. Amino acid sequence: CASSISDRGYEQYF.

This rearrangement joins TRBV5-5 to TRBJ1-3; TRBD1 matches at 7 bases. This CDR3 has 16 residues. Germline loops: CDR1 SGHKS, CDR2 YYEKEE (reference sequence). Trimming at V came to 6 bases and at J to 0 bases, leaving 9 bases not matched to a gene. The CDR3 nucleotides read TGTGCCAGCAACTCCGGACAGGCCCTCTCTGGAAACACCATATATTTT. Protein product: CASNSGQALSGNTIYF.